This T cell receptor (beta chain) was identified during a study of shared clonotypes between healthy human individuals. CD4+ cells underwent separation, giving CD45RA+ naive and CD45RA-negative memory subsets. V shed 4 bases and J shed 2 bases, with 5 bases lying between them. Germline assignment: CDR1 SGHTA and CDR2 FQGNSA. The CDR3 consists of 12 residues. The method was immunoSEQ multiplex PCR; TCRdb's version includes in-frame clones alone and lacks a portion of them. The sample has millions of clones, roughly 93% seen once; the top ten hold 0.39%. The V call is TRBV7-2, the J call TRBJ1-2; no clear D. The sequencing sample was made of naive CD4+ T cells from PBMCs. Subset meaning: CD45RA+ positively selected. This receptor was obtained from a man between 18 and 29 years old in good health. Some clones in this sample may be carry-over from other donors' samples. In nucleotides, the CDR3 is TGTGCCAGCAGCTCGGACAACTATGGCTACACCTTC. It translates to CASSSDNYGYTF.